Given below is one T cell receptor beta chain in context. The antigen is unknown. A second 7 to 11 cycle PCR used barcoded and J-beta primers. Individual samples furnished no less than 3 million CDR3-containing paired-end reads apiece. MiXCR, run by TCRdb on the 5' RACE reads, gives a single entry per CDR3 protein. The sample includes hundreds of thousands of distinct CDR3 sequences, roughly 60% of them seen just once. The CDR3 sequence is 21 residues long. V lost 0 bases and J 0 bases, leaving 24 bases between the germline ends. The data originate from a study of blood T cells in healthy people across ages. Overall study findings and caveats: In older individuals, TCR beta diversity per million T cells was lower, falling roughly linearly with age. Long-lived donors exceeded aged donors in naive CD4+ cells and diversity.

The chain links TRBV12-3 or TRBV12-4 to TRBJ1-5; possibly TRBD1 for D (6 bases). This clonotype was sampled from a man younger than 40 in good health. Sequenced material: blood. CDR3 sequence reads: CASSLALRGTGILDSNQPQHF. The CDR3 DNA is TGTGCCAGCAGTTTAGCGCTAAGGGGTACAGGGATACTTGATAGCAATCAGCCCCAGCATTTT.